The clone carrying this T cell receptor (beta chain) appeared many times. What it binds is not known. The entry originates in a study of CD8+CD57+ T cells in acquired aplastic anemia. In the study overall: On average, sorted CD4+ and CD8+ cells gave approximately 3 ug of DNA. General study findings and limits: Statistical testing detected no significant gap in CD8+ Simpson's diversity between patients and controls.

V was shortened by 5 bases and J by 5 bases, with 12 bases between the two germline ends. The CDR3 totals 13 residues. CDR1 is LNHDA and CDR2 is SQIVND in the germline V gene (reference sequence). Individuals selected for sequencing had exhibited CD8+CD57+ cell expansion on flow cytometry. No patient had been given any therapy when blood was sampled. Genomic DNA served as template for TCR beta VDJ and CDR3 profiling. TCRdb fed the reads into MiXCR, producing one record per CDR3 protein. The sample includes roughly 500,000 distinct CDR3 sequences, under 40% of them seen just once. The chain combines TRBV19 with TRBJ2-5; maybe TRBD1 (6 bases). Sequencing was done on a sample of sorted CD4+, CD8+, or CD8+CD57+ T cells (not recorded which) from PBMCs. The sequence was obtained from a human donor with aplastic anemia. The CDR3 spells CASSWGLRETQYF. CDR3 bases: TGTGCCAGTAGTTGGGGGCTGAGGGAGACCCAGTACTTC.